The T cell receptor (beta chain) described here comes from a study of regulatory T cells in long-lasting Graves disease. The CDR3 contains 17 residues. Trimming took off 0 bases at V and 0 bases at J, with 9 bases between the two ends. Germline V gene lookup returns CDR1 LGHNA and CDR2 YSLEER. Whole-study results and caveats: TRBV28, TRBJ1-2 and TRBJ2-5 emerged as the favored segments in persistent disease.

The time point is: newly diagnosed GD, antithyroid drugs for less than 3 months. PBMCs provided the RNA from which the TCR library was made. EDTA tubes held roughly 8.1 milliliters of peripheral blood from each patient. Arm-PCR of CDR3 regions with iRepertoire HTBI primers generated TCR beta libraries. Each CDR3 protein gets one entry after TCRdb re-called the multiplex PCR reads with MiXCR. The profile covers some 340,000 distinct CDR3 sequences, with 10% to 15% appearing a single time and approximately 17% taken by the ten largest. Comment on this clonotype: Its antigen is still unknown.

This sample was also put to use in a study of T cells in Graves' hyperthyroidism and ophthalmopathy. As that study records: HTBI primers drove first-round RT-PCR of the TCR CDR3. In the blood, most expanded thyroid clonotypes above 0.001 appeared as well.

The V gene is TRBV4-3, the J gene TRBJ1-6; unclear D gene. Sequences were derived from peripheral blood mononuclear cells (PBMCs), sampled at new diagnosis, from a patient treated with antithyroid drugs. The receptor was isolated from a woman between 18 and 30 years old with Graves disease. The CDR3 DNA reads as TGCGCCAGCAGCCAAGATTTGGCGAGCTCCTATAATTCACCCCTCCACTTT. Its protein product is CASSQDLASSYNSPLHF.